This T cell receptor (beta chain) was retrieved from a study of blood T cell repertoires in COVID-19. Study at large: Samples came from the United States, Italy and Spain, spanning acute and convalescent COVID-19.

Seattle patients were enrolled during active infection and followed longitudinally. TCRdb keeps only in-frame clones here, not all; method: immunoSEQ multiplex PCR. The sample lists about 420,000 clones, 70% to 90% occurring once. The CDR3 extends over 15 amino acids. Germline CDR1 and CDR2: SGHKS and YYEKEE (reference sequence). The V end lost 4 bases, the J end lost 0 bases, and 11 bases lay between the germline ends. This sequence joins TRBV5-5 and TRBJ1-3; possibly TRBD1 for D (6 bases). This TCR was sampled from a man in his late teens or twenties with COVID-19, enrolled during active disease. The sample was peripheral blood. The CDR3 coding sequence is TGTGCCAGCAGCCCGGGACATAACTCTGGAAACACCATATATTTT. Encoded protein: CASSPGHNSGNTIYF.